Each of the 25 T cell receptor beta chains below was sequenced from the same sample in a study of T cell repertoires in cytomegalovirus infection. TCRdb reprocessed the reads via MiXCR and lists one record per CDR3 protein. The sample yields about 400,000 distinct CDR3 sequences, around 18% seen once. The sample taken for sequencing was PBMCs. The receptors here all came from a human donor in good health (CMV status not recorded). Some clones in this sample may be carry-over from other donors' samples.

This clonotype was observed at least ten times. The rearrangement links TRBV7-2 to TRBJ2-1; the match to TRBD2 covers 7 bases. V shed 3 bases, J shed 0 bases, and the junction held 8 bases outside the gene matches. The CDR3 has 17 amino acids. The germline V gene has CDR1 SGHTA and CDR2 FQGNSA. The CDR3 DNA follows: TGTGCCAGCAGCTTCCTGCCTGGCGGGAGCTCCTACAATGAGCAGTTCTTC. This encodes CASSFLPGGSSYNEQFF.

There are a few counts of this clonotype. The V call is TRBV5-4, the J call TRBJ2-7; TRBD1 aligns across 8 bases. Looked up from germline, CDR1 is SGHNT and CDR2 is YYREEE (reference sequence). Trimming took 3 bases from V and 3 from J; bases not matched to a gene: 11. The CDR3 extends over 16 amino acids. The DNA for the CDR3 is TGTGCCAGCAGCTATTTCTCCGGGACAGGTAGCTACGAGCAGTACTTC. Its protein is CASSYFSGTGSYEQYF.

This clonotype was seen ten or more times. V is TRBV18 and J is TRBJ2-7, with a weak D call TRBD1 (6 bases). V lost 3 bases, J lost 4 bases, and 7 bases lay in between. CDR1 is KGHSH, CDR2 LQKENI, per germline. This CDR3 spans 12 amino acids. The CDR3 sequence: CASSPDSYEQYF. The CDR3 DNA reads TGTGCCAGCTCACCGGACAGTTACGAGCAGTACTTC.

This chain links TRBV11-2 with TRBJ1-2; D perhaps matches TRBD1 (6 bases). The CDR3 spans 16 residues. Germline V gene data show CDR1 as SGHAT and CDR2 as FQNNGV. With 5 bases removed from V and 5 bases from J, the gap between germline ends came to 21 bases. CDR3 amino acids: CASSPRRIRTVYGYTF. DNA for the CDR3: TGTGCCAGCAGCCCCCGCCGCATCCGGACAGTTTATGGCTACACCTTC.

This clonotype was seen ten or more times. The rearrangement uses TRBV7-2 and TRBJ2-3; no reliable D call. Deletions cut 5 bases from V and 6 bases from J, with 9 bases between. This CDR3 has 12 residues. The V gene's germline CDR1 is SGHTA and CDR2 FQGNSA. The CDR3 coding sequence is TGTGCCAGCAGCACCCATCGGGATACGCAGTATTTT. Protein product: CASSTHRDTQYF.

This clonotype was seen at least ten times. The chain recombines TRBV7-6 with TRBJ1-1, with 8 bases aligning to TRBD1. Germline CDR1 SGHVS, CDR2 FNYEAQ. The CDR3 is made up of 14 amino acids. Germline trimming cut 5 bases from V and 4 bases from J; bases unmatched to any gene: 6. The CDR3 reads CASSPTTGGTEAFF. DNA for the CDR3: TGTGCCAGCAGCCCCACCACAGGGGGCACTGAAGCTTTCTTT.

This clonotype was picked up a small number of times. The rearrangement links TRBV28 to TRBJ2-7; D is perhaps TRBD2 (7 bases). Trimming cost V 6 bases and J 3 bases, with 18 bases left between them. The CDR3 sequence is 15 residues long. Germline V gene lookup returns CDR1 MDHEN and CDR2 SYDVKM. The CDR3 DNA follows: TGTGCCAGCAGGGGGGGGGGCCAGGTGGGCTACGAGCAGTACTTC. This translates into CASRGGGQVGYEQYF.

This clonotype has only a few counts. The V and J genes are TRBV28 and TRBJ2-1; tentative D call: TRBD2 (5 bases). With 5 bases removed from V and 4 bases from J, the gap between germline ends came to 9 bases. The CDR3 extends over 13 amino acids. CDR1 and CDR2 from the germline V gene are MDHEN and SYDVKM. The CDR3 reads CASSGERYNEQFF. The CDR3 bases are TGTGCCAGCAGTGGGGAGCGGTACAATGAGCAGTTCTTC. The full variable domain, its missing parts supplied by reference TRBV28 and TRBJ2-1, is DVKVTQSSRYLVKRTGEKVFLECVQDMDHENMFWYRQDPGLGLRLIYFSYDVKMKEKGDIPEGYSVSREKKERFSLILESASTNQTSMYLCASSGERYNEQFFGPGTRLTVL.

This rearrangement joins TRBV9 to TRBJ2-3; D uncertain. Trimming stripped 2 bases from V and 5 bases from J, with 15 bases between. This CDR3 contains 15 residues. Germline CDR1 and CDR2: SGDLS and YYNGEE. The CDR3 protein is CASSVLDYRGDTQYF. CDR3 coding DNA: TGTGCCAGCAGCGTTCTAGATTACCGAGGAGATACGCAGTATTTT.

This clonotype was seen repeatedly, ten times or more. The V call is TRBV7-2, the J call TRBJ1-5; TRBD1 is a possible D gene (5 bases). V shed 3 bases and J shed 7 bases, with 10 bases lying between them. This CDR3 comprises 13 residues. In germline, CDR1 is SGHTA, CDR2 FQGNSA. The CDR3 DNA sequence: TGTGCCAGCAGCTTCCAGGGAGGCCAGCCCCAGCATTTT. Protein: CASSFQGGQPQHF.

The V gene is TRBV28, the J gene TRBJ2-3, with D unresolved. Per germline, CDR1 MDHEN and CDR2 SYDVKM. This CDR3 comprises 13 residues. V lost 5 bases and J lost 10, with 16 bases in between. CDR3 sequence: CASSPRPDLPQYF. CDR3 in DNA: TGTGCCAGCAGTCCCCGGCCTGACTTACCGCAGTATTTT.

This clonotype turned up a few times. V and J are TRBV4-1 and TRBJ1-1; maybe TRBD1 (5 bases). The ends were cut back, 1 base at V and 3 bases at J, with 15 bases in the middle. Per the germline V gene, CDR1 is MGHRA and CDR2 is YSYEKL. The length of the CDR3 is 16 residues. CDR3 bases: TGCGCCAGCAGCCAAGGACCGGGACGGGTAGACACTGAAGCTTTCTTT. Protein sequence: CASSQGPGRVDTEAFF.

This clonotype was counted at least ten times. J is TRBJ1-5 and V is TRBV20-1; the D gene is possibly TRBD1 (5 bases). The V end lost 6 bases, the J end lost 4 bases, and 13 bases lay between the germline ends. Germline V gene data show CDR1 as DFQATT and CDR2 as SNEGSKA (reference sequence). The CDR3 runs to 13 residues. The CDR3 DNA follows: TGCAGTGCGGAACGACAGTTAAATCAGCCCCAGCATTTT. Protein sequence: CSAERQLNQPQHF.

This clonotype has a count of ten or more. The chain couples TRBV7-2 to TRBJ2-5; D unresolved. The CDR3 length is 14 residues. Trimming removed 5 bases from V and 6 bases from J, with 16 bases in between. CDR1 is SGHTA, CDR2 FQGNSA, per germline. The CDR3 sequence is CASSPRLLQQTQYF. CDR3 nucleotide sequence: TGTGCCAGCAGCCCCCGGCTCCTACAGCAGACCCAGTACTTC.

This clonotype occurred a few times. The chain is built from TRBV28 and TRBJ2-7; 7 positions match TRBD1. J gave up 3 bases and V 3 bases, and 5 bases lay outside the gene matches. Looked up from germline, CDR1 is MDHEN and CDR2 is SYDVKM. The CDR3 extends over 14 amino acids. Written as DNA, the CDR3 is TGTGCCAGCAGTTTCCTCGACAGGGTCTACGAGCAGTACTTC. This sequence encodes CASSFLDRVYEQYF.

The chain joins TRBV5-6 to TRBJ2-1; maybe TRBD2 (6 bases). The CDR3 extends over 16 amino acids. Trimming cost V 4 bases and J 8 bases, with 22 bases left between them. Germline loops: CDR1 SGHDT, CDR2 YYEEEE. CDR3 protein: CASSRGLTLFRDEQFF. For the CDR3, the DNA is TGTGCCAGCAGCAGGGGACTGACTCTATTTAGGGATGAGCAGTTCTTC.

In this sample, this clonotype turned up many times. The chain joins TRBV2 to TRBJ2-5; 7 nucleotides agree with TRBD1. Germline assignment: CDR1 SNHLY and CDR2 FYNNEI. V shed 4 bases, J shed 0 bases, and the junction held 8 bases outside the gene matches. The CDR3 contains 16 residues. The CDR3, as DNA: TGTGCCAGCAGTGTCGTACGGGGACAGTACCAAGAGACCCAGTACTTC. Translated: CASSVVRGQYQETQYF.

The rearrangement joins TRBV4-3 to TRBJ2-3; TRBD2 is a possible D gene (5 bases). This CDR3 is 16 amino acids long. The germline V gene has CDR1 LGHNA and CDR2 YSLEER. V lost 6 bases, J lost 6 bases, and 22 bases lay in between. CDR3 nucleotide sequence: TGCGCCAGCAGTAACACCCTGTATCGGGATCGCGATACGCAGTATTTT. Translated: CASSNTLYRDRDTQYF.

The gene calls are TRBV5-4 and TRBJ2-1, with 10 bases that match TRBD2. V dropped 6 bases and J dropped 9; count of bases not matched to a gene: 6. CDR3 length: 13 residues. The germline V gene has CDR1 SGHNT and CDR2 YYREEE (reference sequence). CDR3 region: CASTLAGEGEQFF. As DNA, the CDR3 is TGTGCCAGCACCCTAGCGGGAGAGGGTGAGCAGTTCTTC.

This clonotype appeared a few times. This chain connects TRBV7-9 to TRBJ2-7, with 7 bases matching TRBD1. The CDR3 contains 13 residues. Germline trimming cut 4 bases from V and 7 bases from J; bases unmatched to any gene: 7. Germline V lookup: CDR1 SEHNR, CDR2 FQNEAQ (reference sequence). The CDR3 spells CASSSPGGSEQYF. CDR3 DNA sequence: TGTGCCAGCAGCTCACCAGGGGGAAGTGAGCAGTACTTC.

This clonotype was detected a few times. The chain couples TRBV9 to TRBJ2-3; D not certain. Germline lookup yields CDR1 SGDLS and CDR2 YYNGEE. The CDR3 is 13 residues long. V was trimmed by 3 bases and J by 0 bases, leaving 5 bases between them. The CDR3 sequence: CASSAGSTDTQYF. CDR3 DNA: TGTGCCAGCAGCGCGGGTAGCACAGATACGCAGTATTTT.

This clonotype appeared many times. The chain combines TRBV7-2 with TRBJ2-1, with D possibly being TRBD1 (5 bases). The CDR3 extends over 16 amino acids. Germline assignment: CDR1 SGHTA and CDR2 FQGNSA. V lost 5 bases and J lost 4, with 18 bases in between. CDR3 region: CASSPRATVLYNEQFF. DNA for the CDR3: TGTGCCAGCAGCCCCCGCGCGACAGTTTTATACAATGAGCAGTTCTTC.

The chain carries TRBV6-6 and TRBJ1-6; TRBD1 is a possible D gene (5 bases). Germline values: CDR1 MNHNY, CDR2 SVGAGI (reference sequence). CDR3 length: 14 residues. The V gene lost 5 bases and the J gene lost 4 bases, with 9 bases spanning the gap. CDR3: CASSPGAYNSPLHF. CDR3 nucleotides: TGTGCCAGCAGTCCCGGGGCTTATAATTCACCCCTCCACTTT.

This clonotype was seen at least ten times. This rearrangement joins TRBV7-2 to TRBJ2-5; D not resolved. The CDR3 consists of 14 residues. V lost 2 bases, J lost 7 bases, and 14 bases lay in between. The germline V gene encodes CDR1 SGHTA and CDR2 FQGNSA. The CDR3 DNA sequence: TGTGCCAGCAGCTTACGGCTAACCTCGGGGACCCAGTACTTC. Residues: CASSLRLTSGTQYF.

This chain uses TRBV27 with TRBJ2-2, with D perhaps matching TRBD1 (5 bases). V was clipped by 1 base and J by 7 bases, with 16 bases between them. The CDR3 length is 16 residues. The germline V gene encodes CDR1 MNHEY and CDR2 SMNVEV (reference sequence). The CDR3 reads CASSLFDSKAVGELFF. The CDR3 bases are TGTGCCAGCAGTTTATTTGACAGCAAGGCAGTCGGGGAGCTGTTTTTT.